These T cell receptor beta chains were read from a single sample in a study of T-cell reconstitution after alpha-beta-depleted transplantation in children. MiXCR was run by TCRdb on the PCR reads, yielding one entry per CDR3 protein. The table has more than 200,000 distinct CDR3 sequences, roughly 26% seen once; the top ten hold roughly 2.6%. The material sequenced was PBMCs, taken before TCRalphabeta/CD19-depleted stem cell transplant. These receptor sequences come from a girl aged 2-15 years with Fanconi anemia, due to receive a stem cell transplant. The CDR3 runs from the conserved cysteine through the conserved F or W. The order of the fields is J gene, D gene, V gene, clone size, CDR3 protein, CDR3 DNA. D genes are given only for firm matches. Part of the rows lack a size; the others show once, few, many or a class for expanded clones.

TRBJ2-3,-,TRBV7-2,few,CASSSGRADTQYF,TGTGCCAGCAGCTCGGGTAGGGCAGATACGCAGTATTTT
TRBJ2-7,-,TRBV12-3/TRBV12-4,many,CASSLPGPYEQYF,TGTGCCAGCAGTCTCCCCGGGCCCTACGAGCAGTACTTC
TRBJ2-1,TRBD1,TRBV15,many,CATSPRQGGYNEQFF,TGTGCCACCAGCCCCCGACAGGGGGGATACAATGAGCAGTTCTTC
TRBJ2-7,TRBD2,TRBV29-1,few,CSVEDGGRDEQYF,TGCAGCGTTGAAGATGGCGGGAGGGACGAGCAGTACTTC
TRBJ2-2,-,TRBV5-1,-,CASSLFPTGELFF,TGCGCCAGCAGCTTGTTTCCCACCGGGGAGCTGTTTTTT
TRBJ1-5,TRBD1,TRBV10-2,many,CASQQGDQPQHF,TGCGCCAGTCAACAGGGGGATCAGCCCCAGCATTTT
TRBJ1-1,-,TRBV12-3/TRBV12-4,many,CASSPTWGNTEAFF,TGTGCCAGCAGTCCGACCTGGGGGAACACTGAAGCTTTCTTT
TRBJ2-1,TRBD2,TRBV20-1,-,CSATSGRSNEQFF,TGCAGCGCGACTAGCGGGAGAAGCAATGAGCAGTTCTTC
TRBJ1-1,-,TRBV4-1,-,CASSQDPLGEAFF,TGCGCCAGCAGCCAAGATCCTTTGGGGGAAGCTTTCTTT
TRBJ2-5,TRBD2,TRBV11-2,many,CASSLGGPGETQYF,TGTGCCAGCAGCCTGGGAGGGCCGGGTGAGACCCAGTACTTC
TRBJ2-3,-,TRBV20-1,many,CSAKSIFQGSDTQYF,TGCAGTGCTAAGAGCATCTTTCAAGGATCAGATACGCAGTATTTT
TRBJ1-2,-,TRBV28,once,CASRETGSYGYTF,TGTGCCAGCAGAGAGACAGGCTCCTATGGCTACACCTTC
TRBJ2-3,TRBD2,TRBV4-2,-,CASSQVASGDPTDTQYF,TGTGCCAGCAGCCAAGTCGCTAGCGGGGACCCCACAGATACGCAGTATTTT
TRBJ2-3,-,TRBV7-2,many,CASSHRFGGTQYF,TGTGCCAGCAGCCACCGCTTCGGCGGTACGCAGTATTTT
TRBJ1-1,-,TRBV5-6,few,CASSGTGRTEAFF,TGTGCCAGCAGCGGAACAGGGAGGACTGAAGCTTTCTTT
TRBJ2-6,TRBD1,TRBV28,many,CASSLWDREAGANVLTF,TGTGCCAGCAGTTTATGGGACAGGGAGGCTGGGGCCAACGTCCTGACTTTC
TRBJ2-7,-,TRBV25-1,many,CASSDRPYEQYF,TGTGCCAGCAGTGATCGTCCCTACGAGCAGTACTTC
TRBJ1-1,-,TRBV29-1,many,CSVELLNTEAFF,TGCAGCGTTGAATTGCTGAACACTGAAGCTTTCTTT
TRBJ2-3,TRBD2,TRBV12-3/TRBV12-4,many,CASSGLAAPTPSTDTQYF,TGTGCCAGCAGTGGACTAGCGGCCCCTACTCCTAGCACAGATACGCAGTATTTT
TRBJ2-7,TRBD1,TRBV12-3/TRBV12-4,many,CASGKTGGTYEQYF,TGTGCCAGCGGAAAGACAGGGGGTACCTACGAGCAGTACTTC
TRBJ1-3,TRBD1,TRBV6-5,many,CASSPDRGRGNTIYF,TGTGCCAGCAGCCCGGACAGGGGAAGAGGAAACACCATATATTTT
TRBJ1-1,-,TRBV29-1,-,CSGKGNTEAFF,TGCAGCGGAAAGGGGAACACTGAAGCTTTCTTT
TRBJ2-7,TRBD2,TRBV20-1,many,CSARRPSGGAMEQYF,TGCAGTGCTAGGAGGCCGAGCGGGGGGGCGATGGAGCAGTACTTC
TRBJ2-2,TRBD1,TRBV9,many,CASSAAQGQGGNTGELFF,TGTGCCAGCAGCGCGGCCCAGGGACAGGGAGGCAACACCGGGGAGCTGTTTTTT
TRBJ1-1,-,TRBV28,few,CASTIPDRVFTEAFF,TGTGCCAGCACCATACCCGATCGGGTCTTCACTGAAGCTTTCTTT
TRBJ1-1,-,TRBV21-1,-,CASTGQGTNTEAFF,TGTGCCAGCACCGGACAAGGAACGAACACTGAAGCTTTCTTT
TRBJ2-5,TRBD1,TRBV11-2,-,CASSLGPRTGGETQYF,TGTGCCAGCAGCTTAGGCCCGCGGACAGGGGGAGAGACCCAGTACTTC
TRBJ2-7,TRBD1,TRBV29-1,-,CSVGGQASYEQYF,TGCAGCGTTGGGGGACAGGCCTCCTACGAGCAGTACTTC
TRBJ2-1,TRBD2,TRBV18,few,CASSAPGGPSNEQFF,TGTGCCAGCTCAGCTCCGGGAGGCCCATCCAATGAGCAGTTCTTC
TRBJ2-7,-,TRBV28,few,CADFRGCYEQYF,TGTGCCGATTTCAGAGGCTGCTACGAGCAGTACTTC
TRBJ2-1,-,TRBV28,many,CAKRHNEQFF,TGTGCCAAGCGGCACAATGAGCAGTTCTTC
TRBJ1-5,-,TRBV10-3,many,CAISQADQPQHF,TGTGCCATCAGCCAGGCGGATCAGCCCCAGCATTTT
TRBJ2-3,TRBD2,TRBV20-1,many,CSARVGLAGGTDTQYF,TGCAGTGCTAGAGTAGGACTAGCGGGGGGCACAGATACGCAGTATTTT
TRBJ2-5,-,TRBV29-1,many,CSVKTGVETQYF,TGCAGCGTAAAGACGGGGGTAGAGACCCAGTACTTC
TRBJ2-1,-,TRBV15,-,CATSRPGGEGYYNEQFF,TGTGCCACCAGCAGGCCCGGCGGAGAGGGATATTACAATGAGCAGTTCTTC
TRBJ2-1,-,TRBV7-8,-,CASSFPRSLLGEQFF,TGTGCCAGCAGCTTCCCTAGGTCGCTTTTGGGTGAGCAGTTCTTC
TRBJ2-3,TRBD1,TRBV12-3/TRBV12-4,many,CASRKQGMGTDTQYF,TGTGCCAGCAGAAAACAGGGGATGGGGACAGATACGCAGTATTTT
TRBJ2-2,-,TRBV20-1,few,CSAWRGVGTGELFF,TGCAGTGCTTGGAGGGGCGTTGGCACCGGGGAGCTGTTTTTT
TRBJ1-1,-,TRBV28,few,CASSYPQVGRTEAFF,TGTGCCAGCAGTTATCCCCAGGTGGGGCGCACTGAAGCTTTCTTT
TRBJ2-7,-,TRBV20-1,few,CSAREPGLTYEQYF,TGCAGTGCTAGAGAGCCTGGGCTAACCTACGAGCAGTACTTC
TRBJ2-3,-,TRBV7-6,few,CASSSRAVATDTQYF,TGTGCCAGCAGCTCCCGGGCGGTAGCCACAGATACGCAGTATTTT
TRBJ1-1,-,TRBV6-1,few,CASMGRKDTEAFF,TGTGCCAGCATGGGAAGGAAGGACACTGAAGCTTTCTTT